These 14 T cell receptor beta chains were sequenced from one sample in a study of human versus mouse CDR3 diversity and MHC coevolution. Here immunoSEQ multiplex PCR was the method, and the copy in TCRdb shows in-frame clones only, minus some. The sample has about 60,000 clones, around 94% seen once; the top ten hold approximately 17%. Material for sequencing was naive CD4+ T cells from blood. Described subset: CD45RO-negative CD62L-positive naive CD4 T cells. The receptors were gathered from a person aged 55-75 years in good health.

This chain uses TRBV5-4 with TRBJ1-1; D is possibly TRBD1 (5 bases). The CDR3 contains 15 residues. Germline CDR1 reads SGHNT; CDR2 reads YYREEE (reference sequence). Trimming pared 0 bases from V and 6 bases from J, leaving 15 bases between. For the CDR3, the DNA is TGTGCCAGCAGCTTGGATGGGGCCTCCGGTGCTGAAGCTTTCTTT. This translates into CASSLDGASGAEAFF.

This sequence joins TRBV28 and TRBJ2-7; D not certain. There are 13 residues in the CDR3. Germline lookup yields CDR1 MDHEN and CDR2 SYDVKM. Between the trimmed V and J ends, which lost 5 bases and 6 bases, there was a span of 14 bases. The CDR3 coding sequence is TGTGCCAGCAGTCTCACGAGAGGCCTCGAGCAGTACTTC. Residues: CASSLTRGLEQYF. Full variable domain (missing parts from reference TRBV28 and TRBJ2-7): DVKVTQSSRYLVKRTGEKVFLECVQDMDHENMFWYRQDPGLGLRLIYFSYDVKMKEKGDIPEGYSVSREKKERFSLILESASTNQTSMYLCASSLTRGLEQYFGPGTRLTVT.

Notes on this clone: Compared with germline, one end of the junction differs, possibly owing to a read error. V and J are TRBV7-9 and TRBJ2-3, with 10 nucleotides matching TRBD2. This CDR3 spans 15 amino acids. Germline loops: CDR1 SEHNR, CDR2 FQNEAQ (reference sequence). The CDR3 reads CASSLAGGYTDTQYF. Written as DNA, the CDR3 is TGTGCCAGCAGTTTAGCGGGAGGATACACAGATACGCAGTATTTT.

V gene TRBV5-1 combines with J gene TRBJ2-7; possible D gene TRBD1, 6 bases. CDR3 length equals 16 residues. CDR1 and CDR2 (germline): SGHRS, YFSETQ. V was clipped by 5 bases and J by 0 bases, with 18 bases between them. The CDR3 reads CASSPLQGVPSYEQYF. The CDR3 region has the DNA TGCGCCAGCAGTCCCCTACAGGGTGTCCCCTCCTACGAGCAGTACTTC.

V gene TRBV18 combines with J gene TRBJ1-1; tentatively, D is TRBD1 (6 bases). The V gene lost 1 base and the J gene lost 3 bases, with 12 bases spanning the gap. In germline, CDR1 is KGHSH, CDR2 LQKENI. This CDR3 has 15 amino acids. The CDR3 DNA is TGTGCCAGCTCACCACGTAAAGGGGGAGACACTGAAGCTTTCTTT. It translates to CASSPRKGGDTEAFF. Supplemented by reference TRBV18 and TRBJ1-1, the full variable domain reads NAGVMQNPRHLVRRRGQEARLRCSPMKGHSHVYWYRQLPEEGLKFMVYLQKENIIDESGMPKERFSAEFPKEGPSILRIQQVVRGDSAAYFCASSPRKGGDTEAFFGQGTRLTVV.

This clone was picked up one time. This chain joins TRBV7-2 and TRBJ2-3, with D possibly TRBD2 on 6 matching bases. The CDR3 is 13 residues long. Germline V CDR1 and CDR2: SGHTA, FQGNSA. Between the trimmed V and J ends, which lost 3 bases and 5 bases, there was a span of 9 bases. The DNA for the CDR3 is TGTGCCAGCAGCTTTAGCGGTGAAGATACGCAGTATTTT. Its protein is CASSFSGEDTQYF.

The chain carries TRBV7-6 and TRBJ2-1; TRBD2 might be the D (5 bases). Germline values: CDR1 SGHVS, CDR2 FNYEAQ. Trimming pared 6 bases from V and 0 bases from J, leaving 12 bases between. The length of the CDR3 is 15 residues. CDR3 nucleotide sequence: TGTGCCAGCAGTCCAAGCGGATACTCCTACAATGAGCAGTTCTTC. Translation gives CASSPSGYSYNEQFF.

V gene TRBV2 combines with J gene TRBJ1-4; the D gene is possibly TRBD1 (6 bases). Trimming removed 11 bases from V and 0 bases from J, with 13 bases in between. Looked up from germline, CDR1 is SNHLY and CDR2 is FYNNEI. This CDR3 spans 14 amino acids. The chain's CDR3 is CAGRGAATNEKLFF. The CDR3 DNA reads TGTGCCGGTCGGGGGGCAGCAACTAATGAAAAACTGTTTTTT.

J is TRBJ1-1 and V is TRBV29-1; D gene unclear. The CDR3 is 12 amino acids. Germline CDR1 and CDR2: SQVTM and ANQGSEA. Trimming pared 8 bases from V and 2 bases from J, leaving 12 bases between. In DNA form, the CDR3 reads TGCAGCACTCGAGAGGGTAACACTGAAGCTTTCTTT. It yields the protein CSTREGNTEAFF.

The rearrangement links TRBV11-2 to TRBJ1-2; 7 bases line up with TRBD1. With V trimmed by 6 bases and J by 8 bases, 6 bases remained unmatched. Germline V gene lookup returns CDR1 SGHAT and CDR2 FQNNGV. CDR3 length equals 12 residues. The CDR3: CASRETGSGYTF. The DNA for the CDR3 is TGTGCCAGCAGGGAGACAGGGAGCGGCTACACCTTC.

The gene calls are TRBV11-2 and TRBJ2-7; the D is unclear. Germline assignment: CDR1 SGHAT and CDR2 FQNNGV. V gave up 5 bases and J gave up 4 bases, with 6 bases separating them. The CDR3 extends over 11 amino acids. The CDR3 bases are TGTGCCAGCAGCCCCCAGTACGAGCAGTACTTC. It is translated as CASSPQYEQYF.

The chain is built from TRBV29-1 and TRBJ2-4, with D perhaps TRBD1 (5 bases). The germline V gene has CDR1 SQVTM and CDR2 ANQGSEA. V gave up 3 bases and J gave up 8 bases, with 14 bases separating them. This CDR3 is 13 amino acids long. As DNA, the CDR3 is TGCAGCGTTGACGGTCAGGGCGAGCACATTCAGTACTTC. Translating it yields CSVDGQGEHIQYF.

The chain employs TRBV10-3 and TRBJ2-1, with TRBD2 matching over 11 bases. The J segment lost 8 bases and the V segment lost 6 bases, leaving 6 bases of the junction unmatched. CDR1 is ENHRY, CDR2 SYGVKD, per germline. This CDR3 comprises 14 residues. Here the CDR3 reads CAISGSGRAHEQFF. Written as DNA, the CDR3 is TGTGCCATCAGCGGTAGCGGGAGGGCCCATGAGCAGTTCTTC.

J is TRBJ2-5 and V is TRBV19; TRBD2 matches 11 bases. Germline V gene data show CDR1 as LNHDA and CDR2 as SQIVND (reference sequence). Unmatched junction bases numbered 14, after V lost 4 bases and J lost 1 base. The CDR3 sequence is 19 residues long. The CDR3 here is CASSTYPRSGTSGQETQYF. The CDR3 region has the DNA TGTGCCAGTAGTACCTACCCACGGAGCGGGACTAGCGGCCAAGAGACCCAGTACTTC.